The clone carrying this T cell receptor (beta chain) was recorded a few times. Its antigen remains unidentified. TCRdb reanalysed the reads using MiXCR and keeps one entry per CDR3 protein. This sample has about 600,000 distinct CDR3 sequences, with 20% to 25% found just once. The record originates from a study of T cell repertoires in cytomegalovirus infection. Study observations and caveats: The study found HLA-C-restricted CMV-specific TCR beta clonotypes dominating the ex vivo response.

This receptor was taken from a human donor in good health (CMV status not recorded). Some clones in this sample may be carry-over from other donors' samples. The sequenced material came from CD8+ T cells from PBMCs.

In DNA form, the CDR3 reads TGTGCCAGCAGCCGCTTTCGGGGTGGGAAGAACACTGAAGCTTTCTTT. This encodes CASSRFRGGKNTEAFF. The chain joins TRBV14 to TRBJ1-1, with D unclear. The germline V gene encodes CDR1 SGHDN and CDR2 FVKESK. The V and J ends lost 4 bases and 1 base respectively, with 16 bases between them. CDR3 length: 16 residues. The whole variable domain, filled in from reference TRBV14 and TRBJ1-1, reads EAGVTQFPSHSVIEKGQTVTLRCDPISGHDNLYWYRRVMGKEIKFLLHFVKESKQDESGMPNNRFLAERTGGTYSTLKVQPAELEDSGVYFCASSRFRGGKNTEAFFGQGTRLTVV.